The 8 T cell receptor beta chains below come from one sample, sequenced in a study of blood T cell repertoires in COVID-19. Sequenced by immunoSEQ multiplex PCR; TCRdb stores in-frame clones only, minus some. The sample consists of 130,000 to 150,000 clones, 80% to 85% of them appearing once. The sequencing input was PBMCs or T cells enriched from blood (not recorded which). These receptors originate from a woman aged 45-59 years who had been exposed to COVID-19.

This sequence joins TRBV6-5 and TRBJ1-4; D gene uncertain. The CDR3 has 14 residues. V was trimmed by 0 bases and J by 7 bases, leaving 9 bases between them. The germline V gene has CDR1 MNHEY and CDR2 SVGAGI. For the CDR3, the DNA is TGTGCCAGCAGTTACTCGTGGGAGAGTGAAAAACTGTTTTTT. This gives the protein CASSYSWESEKLFF.

V gene TRBV6-5 combines with J gene TRBJ1-4; the D gene is possibly TRBD1 (5 bases). CDR1 and CDR2 from the germline V gene are MNHEY and SVGAGI. The CDR3 runs 15 residues. Trimming took off 5 bases at V and 4 bases at J, with 14 bases between the two ends. CDR3 protein: CASSPSGKNNEKLFF. The DNA of the CDR3 is TGTGCCAGCAGTCCTTCAGGGAAAAATAATGAAAAACTGTTTTTT.

The chain employs TRBV5-1 and TRBJ1-2; D unresolved. Germline-derived CDR1 and CDR2 are SGHRS and YFSETQ. The CDR3 is made up of 13 amino acids. The V and J ends lost 0 bases and 3 bases respectively, with 6 bases between them. CDR3 amino acids: CASSLDRDYGYTF. The CDR3 nucleotides are TGCGCCAGCAGCTTGGACAGAGACTATGGCTACACCTTC.

V gene TRBV5-6 combines with J gene TRBJ2-5; 8 bases align to TRBD2. With 1 base clipped from V and 1 base from J, the junction kept 3 bases outside the gene matches. CDR1 and CDR2 from the germline V gene are SGHDT and YYEEEE. The CDR3 is 15 residues long. In DNA form, the CDR3 reads TGTGCCAGCAGCTTGACTAGCGGACCCCAAGAGACCCAGTACTTC. Its protein is CASSLTSGPQETQYF.

The CDR3 nucleotides are TGTGCCAGCAGTGAGGACAGTGGGGCCAAAAACATTCAGTACTTC. Protein sequence: CASSEDSGAKNIQYF. This sequence joins TRBV6-4 and TRBJ2-4; D possibly corresponds to TRBD1 (6 bases). This CDR3 region has 15 residues. The V gene lost 3 bases and the J gene lost 1 base, with 10 bases spanning the gap. Germline V gene sequence: CDR1 MRHNA, CDR2 SNTAGT.

The rearrangement links TRBV7-9 to TRBJ1-5; 10 nucleotides agree with TRBD1. The CDR3 sequence is 16 residues long. Losses at the gene ends were 2 bases for V and 5 bases for J; bases not matched to a gene: 6. Germline V gene sequence: CDR1 SEHNR, CDR2 FQNEAQ (reference sequence). The CDR3, as DNA: TGTGCCAGCAGCTTATGGGACAGGGGCGCCCATCAGCCCCAGCATTTT. It codes for CASSLWDRGAHQPQHF.

This clone came up once. CDR3 sequence: CASTSHPYEQYF. For the CDR3, the DNA is TGTGCCAGCACCTCACACCCCTACGAGCAGTACTTC. The V and J genes are TRBV6-5 and TRBJ2-7, with unresolved D. The CDR3 contains 12 residues. Trimming took 7 bases from V and 2 from J, leaving 9 bases between them. Per germline, CDR1 MNHEY and CDR2 SVGAGI.

This chain links TRBV30 with TRBJ1-2, with D maybe TRBD1 (5 bases). Trimming removed 0 bases at V and 8 bases at J, with 10 bases between. CDR1 and CDR2 from the germline V gene are GTSNPN and SVGIG (reference sequence). This CDR3 is 12 amino acids long. The chain's CDR3 is CAWSVGGTGYTF. The CDR3 nucleotides read TGTGCCTGGAGTGTAGGAGGGACCGGCTACACCTTC.